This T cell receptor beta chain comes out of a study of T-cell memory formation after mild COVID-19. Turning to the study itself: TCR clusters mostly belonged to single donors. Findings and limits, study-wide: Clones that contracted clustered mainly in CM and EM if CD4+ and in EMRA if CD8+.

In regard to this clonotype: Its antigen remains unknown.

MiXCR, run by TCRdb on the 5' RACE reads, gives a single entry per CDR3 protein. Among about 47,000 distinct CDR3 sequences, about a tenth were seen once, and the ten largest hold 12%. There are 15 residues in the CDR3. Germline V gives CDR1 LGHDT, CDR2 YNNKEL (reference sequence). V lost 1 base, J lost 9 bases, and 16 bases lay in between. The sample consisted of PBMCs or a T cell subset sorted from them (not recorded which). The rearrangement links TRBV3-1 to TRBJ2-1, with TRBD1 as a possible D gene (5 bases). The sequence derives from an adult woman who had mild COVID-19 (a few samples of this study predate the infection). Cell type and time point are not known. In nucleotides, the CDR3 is TGTGCCAGCAGCCAAGGTGCAGGGCCCCAGGGTGAGCAGTTCTTC. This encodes CASSQGAGPQGEQFF.